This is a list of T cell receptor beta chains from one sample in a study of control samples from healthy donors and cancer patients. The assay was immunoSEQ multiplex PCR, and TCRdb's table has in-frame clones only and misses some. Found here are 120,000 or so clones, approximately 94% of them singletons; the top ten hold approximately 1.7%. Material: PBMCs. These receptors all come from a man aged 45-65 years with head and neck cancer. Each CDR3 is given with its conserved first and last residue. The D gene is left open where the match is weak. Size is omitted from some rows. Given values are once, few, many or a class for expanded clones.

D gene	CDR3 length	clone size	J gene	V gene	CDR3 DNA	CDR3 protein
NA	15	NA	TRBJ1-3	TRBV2	TGTGCCAGCAGGGGGGGCAGGGTCTCGGGAAACACCATATATTTT	CASRGGRVSGNTIYF
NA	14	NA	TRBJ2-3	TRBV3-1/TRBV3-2	TGTGCCAGCAGACGGGCGGCTAGCACAGATACGCAGTATTTT	CASRRAASTDTQYF
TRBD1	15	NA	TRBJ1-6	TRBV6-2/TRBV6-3	TGTGCCAGCAGTTACCCCCGGACAGGGATGTCACCCCTCCACTTT	CASSYPRTGMSPLHF
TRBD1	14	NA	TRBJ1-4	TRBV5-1	TGCGCCAGCAGCTCGACAGGGCTTGGGGAAAAACTGTTTTTT	CASSSTGLGEKLFF
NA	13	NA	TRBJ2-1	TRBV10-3	TGTGCCTCCTCGGACAGAGCTAACAATGAGCAGTTCTTC	CASSDRANNEQFF
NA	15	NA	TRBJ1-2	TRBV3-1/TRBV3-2	TGTGCCAGCAGCCACGGCGGGGGCCGGAACTATGGCTACACCTTC	CASSHGGGRNYGYTF
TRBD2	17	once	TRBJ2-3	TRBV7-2	TGTGCCAGCAGCTTAGTCCCACTAGCGGGGGTCACAGATACGCAGTATTTT	CASSLVPLAGVTDTQYF
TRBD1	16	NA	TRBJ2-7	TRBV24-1	TGTGCCACCAGTGATGAGGGACAGGGAAACTCCTACGAGCAGTACTTC	CATSDEGQGNSYEQYF
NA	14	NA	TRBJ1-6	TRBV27	TGTGCCAGCAGTTTGTGGGGGAATAATTCACCCCTCCACTTT	CASSLWGNNSPLHF
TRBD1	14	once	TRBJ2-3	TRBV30	TGTGCCTGGAGGACAGGGCCCCATTCCGATACGCAGTATTTT	CAWRTGPHSDTQYF
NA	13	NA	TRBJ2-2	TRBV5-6	TGTGCCAGCAGCTTCGGGACGACCGGGGAGCTGTTTTTT	CASSFGTTGELFF
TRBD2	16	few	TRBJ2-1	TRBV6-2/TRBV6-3	TGTGCCAGCAGCTTACTAGCGGGGGGAGGGCCAGATGAGCAGTTCTTC	CASSLLAGGGPDEQFF
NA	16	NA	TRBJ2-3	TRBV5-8	TGTGCCAGCAGTTGGGGATCCGGGGCGACCACAGATACGCAGTATTTT	CASSWGSGATTDTQYF
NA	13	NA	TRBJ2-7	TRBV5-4	TGTGCCAGCAGACCGCCGGGACACCCCGAGCAGTACTTC	CASRPPGHPEQYF
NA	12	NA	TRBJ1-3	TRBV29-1	TGCAGCGTTTGGAGCTCTGGAAACACCATATATTTT	CSVWSSGNTIYF
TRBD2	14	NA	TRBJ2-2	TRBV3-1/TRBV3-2	TGTGCCAGCAGCCCCGGGACTAGCCACGGGGAGCTGTTTTTT	CASSPGTSHGELFF
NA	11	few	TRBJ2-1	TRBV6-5	TGTGCCAGCTATTCCTACAATGAGCAGTTCTTC	CASYSYNEQFF
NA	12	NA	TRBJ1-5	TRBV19	TGTGCCAGTAGTATCAGGGGTCAGCCCCAGCATTTT	CASSIRGQPQHF
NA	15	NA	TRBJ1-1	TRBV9	TGTGCCAGCAGCGTTGGAGTTTGGGAATCTTCGGAAGCTTTCTTT	CASSVGVWESSEAFF
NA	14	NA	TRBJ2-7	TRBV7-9	TGTGCCAGCAGCTTGACCGGGAGCTCCTACGAGCAGTACTTC	CASSLTGSSYEQYF
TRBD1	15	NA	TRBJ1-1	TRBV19	TGTGCCAGTAGTCGACCCGGGACAGGGACCACTGAAGCTTTCTTT	CASSRPGTGTTEAFF
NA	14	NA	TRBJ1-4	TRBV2	TGTGCCAGCACTAATTGGGGGGTTAATGAAAAACTGTTTTTT	CASTNWGVNEKLFF
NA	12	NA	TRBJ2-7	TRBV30	TGTGCCTGGGAGAACGGGGGAGGCGAGCAGTACTTC	CAWENGGGEQYF
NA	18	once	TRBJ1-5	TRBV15	TGTGCCACCAGCAGAGTTTCAGGGTTGGCCCTCACGAATCAGCCCCAGCATTTT	CATSRVSGLALTNQPQHF
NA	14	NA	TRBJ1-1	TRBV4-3	TGCGCCAGCAGCCAAGGTGAAGGGAGTAGTGAAGCTTTCTTT	CASSQGEGSSEAFF
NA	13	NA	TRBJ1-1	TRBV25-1	TGTGCCACTTCCTTGCAGTTGAACACTGAAGCTTTCTTT	CATSLQLNTEAFF
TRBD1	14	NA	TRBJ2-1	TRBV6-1	TGTGCCAGCAGTGAAGCGGGACAGGGGTATGAGCAGTTCTTC	CASSEAGQGYEQFF
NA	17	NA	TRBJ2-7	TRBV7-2	TGTGCCAGCAGCTCGAGGAACAGGGCACGAGGCTCCTACGAGCAGTACTTC	CASSSRNRARGSYEQYF
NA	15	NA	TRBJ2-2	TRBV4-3	TGCGCCAGCAGCCAAGACAGTCTCAACACCGGGGAGCTGTTTTTT	CASSQDSLNTGELFF
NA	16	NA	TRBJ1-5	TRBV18	TGTGCCAGCTCACCACAACAGGGATCGGGCAATCAGCCCCAGCATTTT	CASSPQQGSGNQPQHF
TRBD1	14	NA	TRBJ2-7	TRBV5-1	TGCGCCAGCAGTCCGACAGGGTTGGCCTACGAGCAGTACTTC	CASSPTGLAYEQYF
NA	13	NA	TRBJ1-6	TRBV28	TGTGCCAGCAGTTTAGGGAGGTCTTCACCCCTCCACTTT	CASSLGRSSPLHF